One and the same sample provided the 9 T cell receptor beta chains below, sequenced in a study of T cell responses to AZD1222 COVID-19 vaccine (dated by TCRdb to the early 2020s). The library was generated by the immunoSEQ multiplex PCR assay. The table was pulled from immuneACCESS by TCRdb, which kept in-frame rearrangements only. Such tables lose some clones; where checked, under half of the loss comes from unresolved V genes, and the rest has no known cause. The sample data list 95,000 to 120,000 clones, and around nine tenths of these were observed just once. Approximately 3.1% of the sample rests with the top ten. Read against the paper, the sample's time point label means: baseline before first vaccination. The sample's treatment or condition label, decoded: meningococcal conjugate vaccine given as trial control. The sample consisted of peripheral blood, taken on day 0 of MenACWY control vaccination. Receptor source: an adult in good health.

The rearrangement links TRBV5-6 to TRBJ2-5, with 8 bases identical to TRBD1. V lost 2 bases, J lost 5 bases, and 8 bases stayed unmatched. Germline lookup yields CDR1 SGHDT and CDR2 YYEEEE. This CDR3 is 15 amino acids long. The CDR3 spells CASSFGLTGEETQYF. The CDR3 DNA reads TGTGCCAGCAGCTTCGGACTGACAGGGGAGGAGACCCAGTACTTC.

The CDR3 loop reads CASSPRTADQPQHF. The CDR3 bases are TGTGCCAGCAGTCCACGGACCGCAGATCAGCCCCAGCATTTT. The rearrangement uses TRBV27 and TRBJ1-5; no reliable D call. CDR3 length equals 14 residues. The V end lost 5 bases, the J end lost 5 bases, and 13 bases lay between the germline ends. Germline V gene sequence: CDR1 MNHEY, CDR2 SMNVEV (reference sequence).

The chain employs TRBV18 and TRBJ1-2, with 7 bases aligning to TRBD1. From germline, CDR1 is KGHSH and CDR2 LQKENI. This CDR3 region has 14 residues. Trimming took 3 bases from V and 4 from J; bases not matched to a gene: 5. The CDR3 DNA follows: TGTGCCAGCTCACCCACGACAGGGTCCTATGGCTACACCTTC. It specifies CASSPTTGSYGYTF.

V gene TRBV6-5 combines with J gene TRBJ1-4, with unresolved D. This CDR3 comprises 14 residues. The V gene lost 6 bases and the J gene lost 8 bases, with 16 bases spanning the gap. From germline, CDR1 is MNHEY and CDR2 SVGAGI. The CDR3, as DNA: TGTGCCAGCAGAACAACGGGATTACCGGAAAAACTGTTTTTT. Protein: CASRTTGLPEKLFF.

The CDR3 spells CASRPTSNRAYSNQPQHF. The CDR3 DNA reads as TGTGCCAGCAGACCTACGAGCAACAGGGCTTATAGCAATCAGCCCCAGCATTTT. This chain uses TRBV7-6 with TRBJ1-5; tentatively, D is TRBD1 (6 bases). This CDR3 contains 18 residues. Germline loops: CDR1 SGHVS, CDR2 FNYEAQ. Trimming cost V 6 bases and J 0 bases, with 21 bases left between them.

CDR3 sequence (DNA): TGTGCCAGCAGTGAAGCGGGGGGCCTACTAAATCAGCCCCAGCATTTT. It encodes CASSEAGGLLNQPQHF. This rearrangement joins TRBV6-4 to TRBJ1-5, with D perhaps TRBD1 (6 bases). CDR1 is MRHNA, CDR2 SNTAGT, per germline. The V gene lost 3 bases and the J gene lost 4 bases, with 16 bases spanning the gap. This CDR3 spans 16 amino acids.

This chain joins TRBV9 and TRBJ2-7; perhaps TRBD2 as D (5 bases). Germline CDR1 and CDR2: SGDLS and YYNGEE. Between the trimmed V and J ends, which lost 7 bases and 2 bases, there was a span of 7 bases. The CDR3 is 11 amino acids. The CDR3 sequence is CASGGPYEQYF. In nucleotides, the CDR3 is TGTGCCAGCGGAGGTCCCTACGAGCAGTACTTC. Full variable domain (missing parts from reference TRBV9 and TRBJ2-7): DSGVTQTPKHLITATGQRVTLRCSPRSGDLSVYWYQQSLDQGLQFLIQYYNGEERAKGNILERFSAQQFPDLHSELNLSSLELGDSALYFCASGGPYEQYFGPGTRLTVT.

This chain joins TRBV5-8 and TRBJ1-5; D is undetermined. The germline V and J ends were trimmed by 3 bases and 2 bases, with 12 bases remaining between them. Germline CDR1 is SGHTS and CDR2 is YDEGEE. This CDR3 region has 15 residues. The CDR3 DNA reads TGTGCCAGCAGCTGGTGGGGTTCCGGCAATCAGCCCCAGCATTTT. The encoded protein is CASSWWGSGNQPQHF.

The chain joins TRBV7-2 to TRBJ1-6; D is ambiguous. This CDR3 has 12 amino acids. Germline V lookup: CDR1 SGHTA, CDR2 FQGNSA. Trimming shortened V by 7 bases and J by 7 bases, and 8 bases separated the two germline ends. The CDR3 protein is CASTVNNSPLHF. The CDR3, as DNA: TGTGCCAGCACCGTAAACAATTCACCCCTCCACTTT.